This entry concerns a single TCR beta chain. The sample is drawn from a study of early T cells in non-severe SARS-CoV-2 infection. Study background: Sequencing was performed on bulk RNA from unsorted whole blood, leaving chains unpaired.

The CDR3 has 14 amino acids. V dropped 6 bases and J dropped 3; count of bases not matched to a gene: 8. The germline gives CDR1 SNHLY, CDR2 FYNNEI. Each single cDNA molecule received a unique molecular identifier. TCRdb ran MiXCR on the 5' RACE reads and lists one entry per CDR3 protein. Of about 49,000 distinct CDR3 sequences in the sample, 10% to 15% are singletons; the top ten hold around 9.1%. The chain recombines TRBV2 with TRBJ2-7; 7 bases are a match to TRBD1. Sequenced material: whole blood. The clonotype comes from an adult who was a healthcare worker with PCR-confirmed SARS-CoV-2 infection or an uninfected control (not recorded which). The DNA of the CDR3 is TGTGCCAGCAGACAGGGGCAGGGGCTCTACGAGCAGTACTTC. Translation: CASRQGQGLYEQYF.